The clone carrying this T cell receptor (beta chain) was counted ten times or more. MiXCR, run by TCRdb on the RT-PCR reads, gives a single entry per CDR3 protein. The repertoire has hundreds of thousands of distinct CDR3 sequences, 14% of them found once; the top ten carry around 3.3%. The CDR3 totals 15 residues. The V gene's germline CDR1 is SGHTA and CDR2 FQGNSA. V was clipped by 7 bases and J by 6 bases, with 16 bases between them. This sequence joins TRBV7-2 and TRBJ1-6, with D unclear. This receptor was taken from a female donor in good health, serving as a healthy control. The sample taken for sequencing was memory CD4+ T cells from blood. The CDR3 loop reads CASNLYGEGNSPLHF. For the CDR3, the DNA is TGTGCCAGCAACCTATATGGGGAGGGTAATTCACCCCTCCACTTT.